Listed here are 15 T cell receptor beta chains from one sample, sequenced in a study of T cells in Graves' hyperthyroidism and ophthalmopathy. TCR beta CDR3 region amplification was performed from RNA transcripts. HTBI primers were the set used in a first-round RT-PCR of the TCR CDR3. TCRdb used MiXCR to reprocess the multiplex PCR reads, holding one entry per CDR3 protein. The data show 400,000 to 600,000 distinct CDR3 sequences, about 20% seen once. The sample taken for sequencing was blood. The receptors come from a man between 18 and 35 years old with Graves' hyperthyroidism.

The chain recombines TRBV2 with TRBJ1-1, with 7 bases lining up with TRBD1. The CDR3 length is 15 residues. Germline values: CDR1 SNHLY, CDR2 FYNNEI. The J segment lost 1 base and the V segment lost 1 base, leaving 3 bases of the junction unmatched. CDR3 in amino acids: CASSEEQGPNTEAFF. The CDR3 bases are TGTGCCAGCAGTGAAGAACAGGGGCCGAACACTGAAGCTTTCTTT.

As regards this clonotype: A much larger clone sits a single nucleotide away, making a read error possible. The rearrangement links TRBV7-8 to TRBJ1-1; no firm D call. CDR1 and CDR2 from the germline V gene are SGHVS and FQNEAQ. The CDR3 is 12 residues long. The germline V and J ends were trimmed by 0 bases and 11 bases, with 10 bases remaining between them. CDR3 nucleotides: TGTGCCAGCAGCTTAGCCGGTACTGGGGCTTTCTTT. It is translated as CASSLAGTGAFF.

This clonotype has a count of ten or more. The chain is built from TRBV6-1 and TRBJ2-7; 7 bases line up with TRBD1. Germline V lookup: CDR1 MNHNS, CDR2 SASEGT. The CDR3 covers 15 residues. V lost 6 bases to trimming and J lost 7 bases; unmatched junction nucleotides: 15. CDR3 residues: CASRAPGQSSGEQYF. DNA for the CDR3: TGTGCCAGCAGGGCCCCGGGACAGAGCTCGGGGGAGCAGTACTTC.

The chain combines TRBV19 with TRBJ1-1, with TRBD1 identical over 9 bases. The CDR3 loop spans 14 amino acids. The germline V gene has CDR1 LNHDA and CDR2 SQIVND (reference sequence). V shed 10 bases, J shed 0 bases, and the junction held 6 bases outside the gene matches. The CDR3 protein is CATGTGSMNTEAFF. DNA of the CDR3: TGTGCCACAGGGACAGGGAGCATGAACACTGAAGCTTTCTTT.

This clonotype was seen repeatedly, ten times or more. The rearrangement joins TRBV28 to TRBJ1-1; D gene ambiguous. Germline lookup yields CDR1 MDHEN and CDR2 SYDVKM. V lost 5 bases to trimming and J lost 0 bases, with 13 bases between them. The CDR3 runs to 15 residues. This chain's CDR3 is CASSLTAGMNTEAFF. In DNA form, the CDR3 reads TGTGCCAGCAGTCTCACCGCGGGAATGAACACTGAAGCTTTCTTT.

J is TRBJ2-7 and V is TRBV5-1, with D possibly matching TRBD2 (5 bases). The CDR3 has 15 residues. Trimming removed 4 bases from V and 4 bases from J, with 18 bases in between. Germline V gene lookup returns CDR1 SGHRS and CDR2 YFSETQ. The DNA for the CDR3 is TGCGCCAGCAGCCAAGGACTGTACCCGGGGTACGAGCAGTACTTC. Its protein is CASSQGLYPGYEQYF.

The gene calls are TRBV18 and TRBJ2-3; D uncertain. The germline V and J ends were trimmed by 3 bases and 2 bases, with 6 bases remaining between them. There are 13 residues in the CDR3. From germline, CDR1 is KGHSH and CDR2 LQKENI. The CDR3 DNA follows: TGTGCCAGCTCACCTCTCTCCACAGATACGCAGTATTTT. It encodes CASSPLSTDTQYF.

This clonotype was found many times. This sequence joins TRBV15 and TRBJ2-7, with 9 bases lining up with TRBD2. V gave up 4 bases and J gave up 4 bases; unmatched junction bases: 5. This CDR3 region has 14 residues. Germline V gene sequence: CDR1 LNHNV, CDR2 YYDKDF (reference sequence). Here the CDR3 DNA reads TGTGCCACCAGCACTGGGGGACTAGCTTACGAGCAGTACTTC. Its protein product is CATSTGGLAYEQYF.

There are a few counts of this clonotype. With a much larger clone just one base away, this may be a read error. V gene TRBV11-2 combines with J gene TRBJ2-7, with 9 bases that match TRBD1. This CDR3 is built from 15 residues. Germline values: CDR1 SGHAT, CDR2 FQNNGV. V shed 7 bases, J shed 3 bases, and the junction held 10 bases outside the gene matches. CDR3 residues: CASTAAGQGRYEQYF. The CDR3 region has the DNA TGTGCCAGCACCGCAGCGGGACAGGGCCGCTACGAGCAGTACTTC.

This clonotype has ten or more counts. The CDR3 here is CASSAGGTVMNTEAFF. DNA of the CDR3: TGTGCCAGCAGTGCGGGGGGGACAGTTATGAACACTGAAGCTTTCTTT. V gene TRBV12-3 or TRBV12-4 combines with J gene TRBJ1-1; 7 bases are a match to TRBD1. The CDR3 has 16 amino acids. The V gene end was trimmed by 5 bases and the J gene end by 0 bases; junction bases not matched to a gene: 9.

This clonotype showed up many times. V gene TRBV19 combines with J gene TRBJ2-7; tentatively, D is TRBD1 or TRBD2 (5 bases each). This CDR3 region has 15 residues. V was cut by 0 bases and J by 2 bases, with 11 bases left in between. Germline loops: CDR1 LNHDA, CDR2 SQIVND (reference sequence). CDR3 amino acids: CASSIDGRGPYEQYF. The DNA of the CDR3 is TGTGCCAGTAGTATAGATGGTCGGGGCCCCTACGAGCAGTACTTC.

This clonotype came up many times. The rearrangement links TRBV15 to TRBJ1-2, with 8 nucleotides matching TRBD1. The CDR3 runs to 14 residues. Germline CDR1 reads LNHNV; CDR2 reads YYDKDF (reference sequence). With 3 bases clipped from V and 5 bases from J, the junction kept 5 bases outside the gene matches. The CDR3 protein is CATSRETGGYGYTF. The CDR3 bases are TGTGCCACCAGCAGGGAAACAGGGGGGTATGGCTACACCTTC.

This clonotype was detected ten times or more. This rearrangement joins TRBV6-1 to TRBJ1-1; D remains ambiguous. The V gene's germline CDR1 is MNHNS and CDR2 SASEGT. Trimming took off 4 bases at V and 7 bases at J, with 13 bases between the two ends. The CDR3 is 13 residues long. The CDR3 region is CASSGVNMGEAFF. CDR3 DNA sequence: TGTGCCAGCAGTGGGGTCAATATGGGTGAAGCTTTCTTT.

This clonotype was observed at least ten times. The chain employs TRBV6-2 or TRBV6-3 and TRBJ1-5; 9 bases line up with TRBD1. There are 17 residues in the CDR3. The germline CDR1 and CDR2 sequences are MNHEY and SVGEGT. V was pared by 0 bases and J by 4 bases, with 7 bases of the junction left unmatched. The CDR3 loop reads CASSYSKGQGDNQPQHF. CDR3 sequence (DNA): TGTGCCAGCAGTTACTCGAAGGGACAGGGAGATAATCAGCCCCAGCATTTT.

This clonotype occurred many times. V and J are TRBV7-8 and TRBJ1-1, with D tentatively TRBD1 (6 bases). The CDR3 runs 16 residues. V was shortened by 4 bases and J by 4 bases, with 19 bases between the two germline ends. The germline gives CDR1 SGHVS, CDR2 FQNEAQ. The DNA of the CDR3 is TGTGCCAGCAGCTCCCCTACTTTAGGGGGAGGCACTGAAGCTTTCTTT. Translation: CASSSPTLGGGTEAFF.